This TCR beta chain was identified in a study of blood T cell repertoires in COVID-19. About the research overall: Sites across the United States, Italy and Spain contributed samples from acute and convalescent COVID-19. Nucleic acid was either cDNA or gDNA, and it came from T cells, B-cell-depleted T cells, or PBMCs.

The table came from immunoSEQ multiplex PCR; TCRdb's copy has only in-frame clones and leaves some out. Of 150,000 to 200,000 clones in the sample, approximately 86% were seen once. The study drew participants aged about 18 to 89 years from roughly 25 US areas. Clinical history as reported by participants underpinned cohort assignment. The V end was cut by 7 bases, the J end by 5 bases, with 8 bases between. CDR1 SQVTM and CDR2 ANQGSEA come from the germline V gene. CDR3 length: 10 residues. Sequencing was done on a sample of PBMCs or T cells enriched from blood (not recorded which). The chain employs TRBV29-1 and TRBJ1-1, with D possibly TRBD1 on 5 matching bases. The clonotype was recovered from an older woman with acute COVID-19. The CDR3 is CSAQGTEAFF. The DNA for the CDR3 is TGCAGCGCCCAGGGTACTGAAGCTTTCTTT.